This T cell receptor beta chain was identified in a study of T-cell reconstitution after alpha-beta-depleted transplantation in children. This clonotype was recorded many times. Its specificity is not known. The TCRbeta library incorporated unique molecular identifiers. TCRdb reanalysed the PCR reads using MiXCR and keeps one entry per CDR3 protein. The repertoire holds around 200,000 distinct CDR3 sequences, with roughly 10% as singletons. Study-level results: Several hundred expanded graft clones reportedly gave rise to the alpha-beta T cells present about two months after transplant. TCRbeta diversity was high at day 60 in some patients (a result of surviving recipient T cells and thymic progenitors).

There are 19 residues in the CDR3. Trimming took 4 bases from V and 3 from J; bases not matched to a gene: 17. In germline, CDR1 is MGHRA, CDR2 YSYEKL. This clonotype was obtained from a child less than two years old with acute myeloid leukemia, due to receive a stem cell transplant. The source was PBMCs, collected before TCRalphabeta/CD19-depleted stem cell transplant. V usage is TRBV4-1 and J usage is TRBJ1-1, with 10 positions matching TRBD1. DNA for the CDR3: TGCGCCAGCAGCCTTGAATCCGGGACAGGGGATTGGATGGACACTGAAGCTTTCTTT. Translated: CASSLESGTGDWMDTEAFF.